The rows below give T cell receptor beta chains drawn from one sample of a study of blood T cell repertoires in COVID-19. TCRdb keeps only in-frame clones here, not all; method: immunoSEQ multiplex PCR. The data contain a few hundred thousand clones, approximately 90% of them singletons. Sequencing used peripheral blood. The receptors stem from a woman in her fifties or sixties who had recovered from COVID-19. The CDR3 runs from the conserved cysteine through the conserved F or W. A D gene is named only where the DNA matches it firmly. Clone size, where shown, is once, few, many, or a class for clones that have expanded.

CDR3aa: CASSSGGTSGEQFF
CDR3nt: TGCGCCAGCAGCTCAGGCGGGACTAGCGGTGAGCAGTTCTTC
j_gene: TRBJ2-1
d_gene: TRBD2
abundance: .
v_gene: TRBV4-3

CDR3aa: CASSLALTVSYEQYF
CDR3nt: TGTGCCAGCAGCTTGGCCCTAACAGTATCCTACGAGCAGTACTTC
j_gene: TRBJ2-7
d_gene: .
abundance: .
v_gene: TRBV5-8

CDR3aa: CASSQQGDYGYTF
CDR3nt: TGTGCCAGCAGCCAACAGGGTGACTATGGCTACACCTTC
j_gene: TRBJ1-2
d_gene: .
abundance: .
v_gene: TRBV7-8

CDR3aa: CASSLGQTYNEQFF
CDR3nt: TGTGCCAGCAGCCTAGGACAGACCTACAATGAGCAGTTCTTC
j_gene: TRBJ2-1
d_gene: .
abundance: .
v_gene: TRBV28

CDR3aa: CASSPQKNQLIEQYF
CDR3nt: TGTGCCAGTAGTCCACAGAAGAACCAGTTGATCGAGCAGTACTTC
j_gene: TRBJ2-7
d_gene: .
abundance: once
v_gene: TRBV19

CDR3aa: CASSPDRGGEAFF
CDR3nt: TGTGCCAGCAGTCCGGACAGGGGTGGTGAAGCTTTCTTT
j_gene: TRBJ1-1
d_gene: TRBD1
abundance: few
v_gene: TRBV11-1

CDR3aa: CASSLTGTGGLTDTQYF
CDR3nt: TGCGCCAGCAGCCTAACCGGGACAGGGGGCCTAACAGATACGCAGTATTTT
j_gene: TRBJ2-3
d_gene: TRBD1
abundance: .
v_gene: TRBV4-1

CDR3aa: CSVEDRGARGNTIYF
CDR3nt: TGCAGCGTTGAAGATCGGGGAGCTCGCGGAAACACCATATATTTT
j_gene: TRBJ1-3
d_gene: .
abundance: .
v_gene: TRBV29-1

CDR3aa: CASSQGDDGGASEQFF
CDR3nt: TGCGCCAGCAGCCAAGGAGATGACGGGGGGGCCAGTGAGCAGTTCTTC
j_gene: TRBJ2-1
d_gene: TRBD2
abundance: .
v_gene: TRBV4-3

CDR3aa: CASSQGEAGGYEQYF
CDR3nt: TGTGCCAGCAGCCAGGGGGAGGCAGGGGGCTACGAGCAGTACTTC
j_gene: TRBJ2-7
d_gene: .
abundance: once
v_gene: TRBV7-6

CDR3aa: CASSSSGPGHNEQFF
CDR3nt: TGTGCCAGCAGCTCTAGCGGTCCCGGCCACAATGAGCAGTTCTTC
j_gene: TRBJ2-1
d_gene: TRBD2
abundance: .
v_gene: TRBV6-5

CDR3aa: CAISEDSRRNTIYF
CDR3nt: TGTGCCATCAGTGAGGACAGCAGACGAAACACCATATATTTT
j_gene: TRBJ1-3
d_gene: .
abundance: .
v_gene: TRBV10-3

CDR3aa: CSAGTANTEAFF
CDR3nt: TGCAGCGCCGGGACAGCCAACACTGAAGCTTTCTTT
j_gene: TRBJ1-1
d_gene: TRBD1
abundance: .
v_gene: TRBV29-1

CDR3aa: CAISYSGGTEAFF
CDR3nt: TGTGCCATCAGCTACAGCGGGGGAACTGAAGCTTTCTTT
j_gene: TRBJ1-1
d_gene: .
abundance: few
v_gene: TRBV10-3

CDR3aa: CASSLGLAGGTDTQYF
CDR3nt: TGCGCCAGCAGCCTCGGACTAGCGGGAGGCACAGATACGCAGTATTTT
j_gene: TRBJ2-3
d_gene: TRBD2
abundance: .
v_gene: TRBV5-1

CDR3aa: CASSYERTGTSRAGSNQPQHF
CDR3nt: TGTGCCAGCAGTTACGAAAGGACAGGGACCAGTCGGGCGGGGAGCAATCAGCCCCAGCATTTT
j_gene: TRBJ1-5
d_gene: TRBD1
abundance: .
v_gene: TRBV6-2/TRBV6-3

CDR3aa: CAWSGGGAMGNTIYF
CDR3nt: TGTGCCTGGAGTGGAGGGGGGGCGATGGGAAACACCATATATTTT
j_gene: TRBJ1-3
d_gene: .
abundance: .
v_gene: TRBV30

CDR3aa: CASSSLGGSYTGELFF
CDR3nt: TGTGCCAGCAGCTCGCTCGGCGGGAGCTACACCGGGGAGCTGTTTTTT
j_gene: TRBJ2-2
d_gene: TRBD2
abundance: .
v_gene: TRBV7-9

CDR3aa: CASSSHLPRRTGELFF
CDR3nt: TGTGCCAGCAGCTCCCATCTCCCGCGTCGGACCGGGGAGCTGTTTTTT
j_gene: TRBJ2-2
d_gene: .
abundance: .
v_gene: TRBV11-2

CDR3aa: CSVVLAYEQFF
CDR3nt: TGCAGCGTGGTACTAGCTTATGAGCAGTTCTTC
j_gene: TRBJ2-1
d_gene: .
abundance: .
v_gene: TRBV29-1

CDR3aa: CASSFSGQRLNNYGYTF
CDR3nt: TGTGCCAGCAGCTTCTCGGGACAGAGACTAAATAACTATGGCTACACCTTC
j_gene: TRBJ1-2
d_gene: TRBD1
abundance: .
v_gene: TRBV7-9

CDR3aa: CAISVGGKETQYF
CDR3nt: TGTGCCATCAGCGTGGGAGGGAAAGAGACCCAGTACTTC
j_gene: TRBJ2-5
d_gene: TRBD2
abundance: .
v_gene: TRBV10-3

CDR3aa: CASSVDGSGRPGDTQYF
CDR3nt: TGTGCCAGCAGCGTAGATGGTAGCGGGAGGCCCGGGGATACGCAGTATTTT
j_gene: TRBJ2-3
d_gene: TRBD2
abundance: once
v_gene: TRBV9

CDR3aa: CASSLTPAGGEQFF
CDR3nt: TGTGCTAGCAGCCTAACACCCGCGGGTGGAGAGCAGTTCTTC
j_gene: TRBJ2-1
d_gene: .
abundance: few
v_gene: TRBV7-7

CDR3aa: CAISEGWQGASYGYTF
CDR3nt: TGTGCCATCAGTGAGGGTTGGCAGGGGGCAAGCTATGGCTACACCTTC
j_gene: TRBJ1-2
d_gene: TRBD1
abundance: few
v_gene: TRBV10-3

CDR3aa: CASSSDRGSEAFF
CDR3nt: TGTGCTAGCAGCTCCGACAGGGGTTCTGAAGCTTTCTTT
j_gene: TRBJ1-1
d_gene: TRBD1
abundance: .
v_gene: TRBV7-7

CDR3aa: CASRTGGTGGIHEQYF
CDR3nt: TGTGCCAGCAGAACCGGCGGGACAGGGGGGATCCACGAGCAGTACTTC
j_gene: TRBJ2-7
d_gene: TRBD1
abundance: .
v_gene: TRBV28

CDR3aa: CAWVGRLNSPLHF
CDR3nt: TGTGCCTGGGTGGGGCGGCTTAATTCACCCCTCCACTTT
j_gene: TRBJ1-6
d_gene: .
abundance: .
v_gene: TRBV30

CDR3aa: CASSEPTGARSGGSYEQYF
CDR3nt: TGTGCCAGCAGCGAGCCGACAGGGGCTCGGAGCGGGGGGTCCTACGAGCAGTACTTC
j_gene: TRBJ2-7
d_gene: .
abundance: .
v_gene: TRBV7-9

CDR3aa: CASSTVNSYEQYF
CDR3nt: TGTGCCAGCAGCACAGTGAACTCCTACGAGCAGTACTTC
j_gene: TRBJ2-7
d_gene: .
abundance: .
v_gene: TRBV6-5